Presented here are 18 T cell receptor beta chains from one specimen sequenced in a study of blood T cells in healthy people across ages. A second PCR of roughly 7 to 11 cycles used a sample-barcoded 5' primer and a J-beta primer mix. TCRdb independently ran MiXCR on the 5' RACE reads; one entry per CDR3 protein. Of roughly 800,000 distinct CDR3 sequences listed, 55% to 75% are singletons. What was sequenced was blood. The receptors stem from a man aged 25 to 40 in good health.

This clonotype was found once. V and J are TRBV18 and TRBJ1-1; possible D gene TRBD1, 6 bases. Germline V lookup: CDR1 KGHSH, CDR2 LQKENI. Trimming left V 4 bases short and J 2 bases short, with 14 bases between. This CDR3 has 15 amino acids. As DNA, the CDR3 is TGTGCCAGCTCACGCGAAAGACAGGAAAACACTGAAGCTTTCTTT. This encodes CASSRERQENTEAFF.

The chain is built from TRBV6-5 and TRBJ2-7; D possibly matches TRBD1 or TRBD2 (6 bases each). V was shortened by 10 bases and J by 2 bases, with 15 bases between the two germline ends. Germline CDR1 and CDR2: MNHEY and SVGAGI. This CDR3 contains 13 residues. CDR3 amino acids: CATRGLGPYEQYF. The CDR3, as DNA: TGTGCCACCCGGGGGCTTGGACCCTACGAGCAGTACTTC.

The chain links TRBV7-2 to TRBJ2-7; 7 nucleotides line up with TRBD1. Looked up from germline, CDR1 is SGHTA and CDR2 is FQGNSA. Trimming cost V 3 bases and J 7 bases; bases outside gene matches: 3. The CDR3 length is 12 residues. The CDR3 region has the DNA TGTGCCAGCAGCTTCCAACAGGGGGAGCAGTACTTC. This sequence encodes CASSFQQGEQYF.

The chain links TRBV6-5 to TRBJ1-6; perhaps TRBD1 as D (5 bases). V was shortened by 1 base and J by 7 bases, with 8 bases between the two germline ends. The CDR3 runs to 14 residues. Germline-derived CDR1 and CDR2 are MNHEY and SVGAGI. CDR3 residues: CASSYWGRNSPLHF. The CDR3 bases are TGTGCCAGCAGTTACTGGGGACGGAATTCACCCCTCCACTTT.

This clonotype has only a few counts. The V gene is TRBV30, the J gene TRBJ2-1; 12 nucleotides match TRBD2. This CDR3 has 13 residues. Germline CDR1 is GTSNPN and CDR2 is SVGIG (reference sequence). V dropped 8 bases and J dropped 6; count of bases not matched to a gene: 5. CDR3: CARSSGGGNEQFF. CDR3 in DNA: TGTGCCCGGTCTAGCGGGGGGGGCAATGAGCAGTTCTTC.

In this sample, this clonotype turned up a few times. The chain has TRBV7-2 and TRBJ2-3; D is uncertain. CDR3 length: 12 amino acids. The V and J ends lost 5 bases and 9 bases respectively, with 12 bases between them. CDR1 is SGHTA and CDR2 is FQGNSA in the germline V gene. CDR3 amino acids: CASSPSRATQYF. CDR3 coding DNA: TGTGCCAGCAGCCCCTCCCGGGCGACGCAGTATTTT. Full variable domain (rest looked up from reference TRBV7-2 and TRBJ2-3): GAGVSQSPSNKVTEKGKDVELRCDPISGHTALYWYRQSLGQGLEFLIYFQGNSAPDKSGLPSDRFSAERTGGSVSTLTIQRTQQEDSAVYLCASSPSRATQYFGPGTRLTVL.

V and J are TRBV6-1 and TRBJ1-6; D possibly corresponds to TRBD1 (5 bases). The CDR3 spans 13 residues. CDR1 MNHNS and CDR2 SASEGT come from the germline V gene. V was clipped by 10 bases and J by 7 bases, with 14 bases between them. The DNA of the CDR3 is TGTGCCATATCCGCGCAGGGAAATTCACCCCTCCACTTT. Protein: CAISAQGNSPLHF.

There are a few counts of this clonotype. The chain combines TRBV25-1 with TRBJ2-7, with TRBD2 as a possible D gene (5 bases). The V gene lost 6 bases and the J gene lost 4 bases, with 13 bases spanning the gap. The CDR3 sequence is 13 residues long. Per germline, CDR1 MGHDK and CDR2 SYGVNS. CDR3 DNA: TGTGCCAGCAGGGAGGATCCGAGATACGAGCAGTACTTC. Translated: CASREDPRYEQYF.

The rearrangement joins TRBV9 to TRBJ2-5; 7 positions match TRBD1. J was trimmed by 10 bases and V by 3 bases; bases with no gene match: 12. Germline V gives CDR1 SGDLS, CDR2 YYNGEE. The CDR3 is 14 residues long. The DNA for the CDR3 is TGTGCCAGCAGCGAGGGGGATCCCAGGGGGAACCAGTACTTC. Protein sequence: CASSEGDPRGNQYF.

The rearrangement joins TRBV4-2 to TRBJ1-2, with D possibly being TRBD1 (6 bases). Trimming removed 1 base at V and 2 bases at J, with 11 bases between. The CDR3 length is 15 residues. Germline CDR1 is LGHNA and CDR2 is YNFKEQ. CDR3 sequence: CASSQVPQGNYGYTF. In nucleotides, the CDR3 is TGTGCCAGCAGCCAAGTACCCCAGGGGAACTATGGCTACACCTTC.

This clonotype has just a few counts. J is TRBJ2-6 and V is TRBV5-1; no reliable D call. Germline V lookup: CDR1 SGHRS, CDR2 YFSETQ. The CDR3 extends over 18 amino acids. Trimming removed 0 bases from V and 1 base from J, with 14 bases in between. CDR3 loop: CASSLDFELDSGANVLTF. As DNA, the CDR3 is TGCGCCAGCAGCTTGGATTTTGAGTTGGATTCTGGGGCCAACGTCCTGACTTTC. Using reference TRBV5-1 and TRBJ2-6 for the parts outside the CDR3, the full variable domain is KAGVTQTPRYLIKTRGQQVTLSCSPISGHRSVSWYQQTPGQGLQFLFEYFSETQRNKGNFPGRFSGRQFSNSRSEMNVSTLELGDSALYLCASSLDFELDSGANVLTFGAGSRLTVL.

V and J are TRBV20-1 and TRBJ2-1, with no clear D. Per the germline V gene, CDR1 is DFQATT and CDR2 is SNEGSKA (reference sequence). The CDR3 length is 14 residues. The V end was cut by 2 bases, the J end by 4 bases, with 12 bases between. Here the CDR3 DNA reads TGCAGTGCTAGACGTACGGGCATATACAATGAGCAGTTCTTC. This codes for CSARRTGIYNEQFF.

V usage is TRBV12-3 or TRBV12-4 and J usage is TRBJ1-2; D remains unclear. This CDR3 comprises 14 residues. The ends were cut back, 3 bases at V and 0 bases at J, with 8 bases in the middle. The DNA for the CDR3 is TGTGCCAGCAGTTTGACACCGTCTAACTATGGCTACACCTTC. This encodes CASSLTPSNYGYTF.

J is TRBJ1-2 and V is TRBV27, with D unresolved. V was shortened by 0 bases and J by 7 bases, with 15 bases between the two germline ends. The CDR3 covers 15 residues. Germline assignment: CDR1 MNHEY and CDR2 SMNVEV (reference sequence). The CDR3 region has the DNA TGTGCCAGCAGTTTATCCACAGTCTCCCCGATTGGCTACACCTTC. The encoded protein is CASSLSTVSPIGYTF.

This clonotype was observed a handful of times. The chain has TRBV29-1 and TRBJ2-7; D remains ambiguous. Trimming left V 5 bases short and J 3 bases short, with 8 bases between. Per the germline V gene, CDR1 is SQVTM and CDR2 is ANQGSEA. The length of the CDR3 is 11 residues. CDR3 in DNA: TGCAGCGTTCGGGCGAACTACGAGCAGTACTTC. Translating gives CSVRANYEQYF.

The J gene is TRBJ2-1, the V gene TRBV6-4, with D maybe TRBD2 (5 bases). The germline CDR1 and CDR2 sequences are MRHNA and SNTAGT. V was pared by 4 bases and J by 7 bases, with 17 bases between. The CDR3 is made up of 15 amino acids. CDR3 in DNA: TGTGCCAGCAGTGTGGCAGCGGCTAAATATAATGAGCAGTTCTTC. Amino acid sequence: CASSVAAAKYNEQFF.

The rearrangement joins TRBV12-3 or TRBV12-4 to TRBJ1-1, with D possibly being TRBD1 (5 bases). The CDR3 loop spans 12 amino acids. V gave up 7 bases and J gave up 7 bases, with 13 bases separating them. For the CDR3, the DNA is TGTGCCAGCACCCGGGTGGGGGGTGAAGCTTTCTTT. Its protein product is CASTRVGGEAFF.

The CDR3 DNA sequence: TGCAGCGTCCGCCCCGGGACCTTCCCGTCGTCCAAGCAGTACTTC. It specifies CSVRPGTFPSSKQYF. This rearrangement joins TRBV29-1 to TRBJ2-5; D tentatively reads TRBD1 or TRBD2 (5 bases each). CDR3 length: 15 residues. From germline, CDR1 is SQVTM and CDR2 ANQGSEA. V lost 6 bases and J 11 bases, leaving 28 bases between the germline ends.